What follows are 28 T cell receptor beta chains derived from one specimen sequenced in a study of beta chain features in type 1 diabetes. The whole isolated RNA underwent reverse transcription, so sequencing captured expressed TCRB transcripts. Data came from immunoSEQ multiplex PCR; TCRdb stores just in-frame clones and leaves some out. This sample has roughly 220,000 clones, with roughly 17% found just once. Their recognized antigens are unknown. Study-level points and caveats: The study found moderately but significantly shorter TCRB CDR3s in all four CD4+ subsets of Type 1 diabetes patients.

Material for sequencing was naive CD4+ T cells from blood. The receptors originated from a man aged 30 to 39 with type 1 diabetes.

The rearrangement links TRBV5-1 to TRBJ1-1, with D unclear. V shed 0 bases and J shed 0 bases, with 12 bases lying between them. Germline assignment: CDR1 SGHRS and CDR2 YFSETQ. The CDR3 has 16 residues. The CDR3 loop reads CASSLGFYTLNTEAFF. Written as DNA, the CDR3 is TGCGCCAGCAGCTTGGGCTTCTACACTCTGAACACTGAAGCTTTCTTT.

The chain's CDR3 is CSVGDRRYEQYF. The CDR3 DNA reads TGCAGCGTTGGGGACAGGCGCTACGAGCAGTACTTC. The rearrangement links TRBV29-1 to TRBJ2-7, with 8 bases identical to TRBD1. CDR1 and CDR2 (germline): SQVTM, ANQGSEA. V dropped 4 bases and J dropped 3; count of bases not matched to a gene: 2. The CDR3 has 12 residues.

Points on this clone: This sample includes further DNA sequences coding for the same CDR3. The chain is built from TRBV7-9 and TRBJ2-5; TRBD2 matches at 12 bases. CDR1 is SEHNR and CDR2 is FQNEAQ in the germline V gene (reference sequence). The trim removed 5 bases at V and 4 bases at J, leaving 2 bases unmatched. The CDR3 consists of 14 residues. This CDR3 reads CASSPGLAGETQYF. CDR3 nucleotides: TGTGCCAGCAGCCCGGGACTAGCGGGAGAGACCCAGTACTTC.

This clone was found a few times. The J gene is TRBJ2-2, the V gene TRBV29-1; 9 nucleotides line up with TRBD1. This CDR3 region has 15 residues. J was trimmed by 5 bases and V by 7 bases; bases with no gene match: 11. Looked up from germline, CDR1 is SQVTM and CDR2 is ANQGSEA. The CDR3 DNA follows: TGCAGCGCCCGAAGGGCGGGACAGGGTACCGGGGAGCTGTTTTTT. Encoded protein: CSARRAGQGTGELFF.

The chain recombines TRBV29-1 with TRBJ1-2; the D gene is possibly TRBD1 (6 bases). The CDR3 runs 12 residues. Germline CDR1 and CDR2: SQVTM and ANQGSEA. Trimming left V 7 bases short and J 5 bases short, with 14 bases between. CDR3 region: CSGGQTEYGYTF. As DNA, the CDR3 is TGCAGCGGTGGACAGACTGAATATGGCTACACCTTC.

As to this clone: A junction boundary mismatches the germline segment, possibly from a read error. The chain couples TRBV28 to TRBJ1-4; possible D gene TRBD1, 5 bases. This CDR3 region has 15 residues. Germline CDR1 MDHEN, CDR2 SYDVKM. CDR3 nucleotide sequence: TGTTCCAGCAGTCTCCCGGCAGGGCTGAATGAAAAACTGTTTTTT. It yields the protein CSSSLPAGLNEKLFF.

A few counts support this clone. This rearrangement joins TRBV6-5 to TRBJ2-3; D gene unclear. CDR1 and CDR2 (germline): MNHEY, SVGAGI. The CDR3 length is 11 residues. The V end was cut by 10 bases, the J end by 5 bases, with 10 bases between. The CDR3 sequence is CAIVSLDTQYF. Written as DNA, the CDR3 is TGTGCCATCGTATCTTTAGATACGCAGTATTTT.

The chain combines TRBV7-9 with TRBJ2-1; 9 bases fit TRBD2. This CDR3 is built from 16 residues. V gave up 1 base and J gave up 7 bases; unmatched junction bases: 8. The germline V gene has CDR1 SEHNR and CDR2 FQNEAQ (reference sequence). CDR3: CASSLGVAGDGNEQFF. The CDR3 DNA reads TGTGCCAGCAGCTTAGGAGTAGCGGGAGATGGGAATGAGCAGTTCTTC.

This clone has a handful of counts. DNA of the CDR3: TGCAGCGTCTCGGACAGGGGTCCCACAGATACGCAGTATTTT. Encoded protein: CSVSDRGPTDTQYF. The V gene is TRBV29-1, the J gene TRBJ2-3, with TRBD1 matching 9 bases. The germline CDR1 and CDR2 sequences are SQVTM and ANQGSEA. The CDR3 runs 14 residues. J lost 2 bases, V lost 6 bases, and 6 bases had no gene match.

Points on this clone: Other DNA variants within this sample encode the same CDR3. In DNA form, the CDR3 reads TGCAGCGTTGTAGGCCTAGCGGGAGGCGAGCAGTACTTC. This gives the protein CSVVGLAGGEQYF. V is TRBV29-1 and J is TRBJ2-7, with 11 bases matching TRBD2. With 4 bases clipped from V and 6 bases from J, the junction kept 5 bases outside the gene matches. Germline assignment: CDR1 SQVTM and CDR2 ANQGSEA. This CDR3 has 13 residues.

The gene calls are TRBV20-1 and TRBJ2-7; tentative D call: TRBD1 (6 bases). V was pared by 0 bases and J by 9 bases, with 9 bases between. Germline V gene data show CDR1 as DFQATT and CDR2 as SNEGSKA (reference sequence). CDR3 length: 11 amino acids. The CDR3 DNA is TGCAGTGCTAGAGATATGGGGGCGCAGTACTTC. Translated: CSARDMGAQYF.

This clone has only a few counts. The chain couples TRBV7-2 to TRBJ2-1; 8 bases agree with TRBD1. There are 14 residues in the CDR3. V lost 3 bases and J lost 2; bases outside the gene matches: 0. The germline V gene has CDR1 SGHTA and CDR2 FQGNSA. CDR3 nucleotides: TGTGCCAGCAGCTTGGGACAGGCCTACAATGAGCAGTTCTTC. This encodes CASSLGQAYNEQFF. Variable domain in full (rest from reference TRBV7-2 and TRBJ2-1): GAGVSQSPSNKVTEKGKDVELRCDPISGHTALYWYRQSLGQGLEFLIYFQGNSAPDKSGLPSDRFSAERTGGSVSTLTIQRTQQEDSAVYLCASSLGQAYNEQFFGPGTRLTVL.

This clone was picked up a small number of times. The V call is TRBV30, the J call TRBJ1-5; D gene ambiguous. Germline V gene lookup returns CDR1 GTSNPN and CDR2 SVGIG (reference sequence). This CDR3 spans 14 amino acids. The V gene lost 3 bases and the J gene lost 1 base, with 10 bases spanning the gap. CDR3: CAWSTDSSNQPQHF. CDR3 DNA sequence: TGTGCCTGGAGCACCGACTCGAGCAATCAGCCCCAGCATTTT. The whole variable domain, remainder taken from reference TRBV30 and TRBJ1-5, is SQTIHQWPATLVQPVGSPLSLECTVEGTSNPNLYWYRQAAGRGLQLLFYSVGIGQISSEVPQNLSASRPQDRQFILSSKKLLLSDSGFYLCAWSTDSSNQPQHFGDGTRLSIL.

This clone turned up a few times. The gene calls are TRBV28 and TRBJ2-7; TRBD1 matches at 9 bases. CDR3 size: 16 residues. From germline, CDR1 is MDHEN and CDR2 SYDVKM. The ends lost 5 bases at V and 6 bases at J; junction bases unmatched: 14. The CDR3 coding sequence is TGTGCCAGCAGTCATGCTACCGGGACAGGGAGGGGCGAGCAGTACTTC. Translated: CASSHATGTGRGEQYF.

The V gene is TRBV9, the J gene TRBJ1-2, with a possible D match to TRBD1 (5 bases). Trimming took off 4 bases at V and 1 base at J, with 11 bases between the two ends. Germline values: CDR1 SGDLS, CDR2 YYNGEE. The length of the CDR3 is 14 residues. CDR3: CASSPRGGNYGYTF. The CDR3 DNA sequence: TGTGCCAGCAGCCCCCGGGGGGGTAACTATGGCTACACCTTC.

This clone was observed a handful of times. The chain's CDR3 is CASSLGLAGYEQYF. The CDR3 DNA follows: TGTGCCAGCAGCTTGGGACTAGCGGGATACGAGCAGTACTTC. The genes are TRBV11-2 and TRBJ2-7, with 13 bases fitting TRBD2. Germline loops: CDR1 SGHAT, CDR2 FQNNGV. J was trimmed by 4 bases and V by 3 bases; bases with no gene match: 0. The CDR3 consists of 14 residues.

The V call is TRBV10-3, the J call TRBJ2-3; 7 bases are a match to TRBD2. Germline V gene sequence: CDR1 ENHRY, CDR2 SYGVKD. Trimming cost V 7 bases and J 0 bases; bases outside gene matches: 4. The length of the CDR3 is 14 residues. This chain's CDR3 is CAITGGGSTDTQYF. Here the CDR3 DNA reads TGTGCCATCACAGGCGGGGGAAGCACAGATACGCAGTATTTT.

The chain combines TRBV5-1 with TRBJ2-7, with D possibly matching TRBD1 (6 bases). This CDR3 spans 16 amino acids. The germline CDR1 and CDR2 sequences are SGHRS and YFSETQ. V lost 1 base, J lost 7 bases, and 21 bases lay in between. In nucleotides, the CDR3 is TGCGCCAGCAGCTTGTTCCAGACAGGCGGACTGGGGGAGCAGTACTTC. Translation: CASSLFQTGGLGEQYF.

This clone was detected only a few times. The chain links TRBV7-2 to TRBJ1-1; 7 positions match TRBD1. Germline-derived CDR1 and CDR2 are SGHTA and FQGNSA. Germline trimming cut 6 bases from V and 4 bases from J; bases unmatched to any gene: 2. This CDR3 is 12 amino acids long. The CDR3 reads CASRGQSTEAFF. The CDR3 nucleotides are TGTGCCAGCAGGGGACAGAGCACTGAAGCTTTCTTT.

The rearrangement joins TRBV4-3 to TRBJ1-1; a weak D match, TRBD1 (5 bases). CDR1 and CDR2 from the germline V gene are LGHNA and YSLEER. V gave up 0 bases and J gave up 4 bases, with 9 bases separating them. The CDR3 has 14 amino acids. CDR3 sequence (DNA): TGCGCCAGCAGCCAAGAAAGGAGGGGCACTGAAGCTTTCTTT. Its translation: CASSQERRGTEAFF.

The chain uses TRBV5-1 and TRBJ2-3; D not certain. The CDR3 is 16 amino acids. From germline, CDR1 is SGHRS and CDR2 YFSETQ. Trimming took 0 bases from V and 0 from J, leaving 11 bases between them. The CDR3 reads CASSLGYVPSTDTQYF. The CDR3 DNA follows: TGCGCCAGCAGCTTGGGATATGTGCCGAGCACAGATACGCAGTATTTT. Looking up the rest from reference TRBV5-1 and TRBJ2-3 gives the full variable domain: KAGVTQTPRYLIKTRGQQVTLSCSPISGHRSVSWYQQTPGQGLQFLFEYFSETQRNKGNFPGRFSGRQFSNSRSEMNVSTLELGDSALYLCASSLGYVPSTDTQYFGPGTRLTVL.

This clone turned up a few times. The chain employs TRBV5-1 and TRBJ2-3; D call uncertain. V was cut by 0 bases and J by 5 bases, with 10 bases left in between. The CDR3 is 14 residues long. Germline-derived CDR1 and CDR2 are SGHRS and YFSETQ. CDR3 DNA sequence: TGCGCCAGCAGCTTGGCGCAGGAATTAGATACGCAGTATTTT. This translates into CASSLAQELDTQYF. Drawing the rest from reference TRBV5-1 and TRBJ2-3, the complete variable domain is KAGVTQTPRYLIKTRGQQVTLSCSPISGHRSVSWYQQTPGQGLQFLFEYFSETQRNKGNFPGRFSGRQFSNSRSEMNVSTLELGDSALYLCASSLAQELDTQYFGPGTRLTVL.

V and J are TRBV11-3 and TRBJ1-1, with a possible D match to TRBD1 (5 bases). CDR1 and CDR2 (germline): SGHNT, YENEEA. The CDR3 has 12 residues. V lost 3 bases to trimming and J lost 8 bases, with 10 bases between them. This chain's CDR3 is CASSLGDDEAFF. CDR3 coding DNA: TGTGCCAGCAGCTTGGGGGACGACGAAGCTTTCTTT.

The chain links TRBV13 to TRBJ2-5, with 7 bases lining up with TRBD1. Germline values: CDR1 PRHDT, CDR2 FYEKMQ (reference sequence). The CDR3 is 14 amino acids. Unmatched junction bases numbered 3, after V lost 4 bases and J lost 1 base. CDR3 sequence reads: CASSYRDSQETQYF. CDR3 in DNA: TGTGCCAGCAGCTACCGGGACAGCCAAGAGACCCAGTACTTC.

The V gene is TRBV5-4, the J gene TRBJ2-1, with TRBD1 identical over 10 bases. CDR3 length: 16 residues. Trimming removed 4 bases from V and 5 bases from J; junction bases left unmatched: 9. The V gene's germline CDR1 is SGHNT and CDR2 YYREEE (reference sequence). CDR3 DNA sequence: TGTGCCAGCAGCAGCGAGCCGGGACAGGGGAACAATGAGCAGTTCTTC. This encodes CASSSEPGQGNNEQFF.

The V gene is TRBV7-9, the J gene TRBJ1-4, with 9 bases aligning to TRBD1. The germline CDR1 and CDR2 sequences are SEHNR and FQNEAQ (reference sequence). This CDR3 spans 17 amino acids. Unmatched junction bases numbered 8, after V lost 4 bases and J lost 2 bases. The CDR3 spells CASSSDWGTGTNEKLFF. CDR3 in DNA: TGTGCCAGCAGCTCCGATTGGGGGACAGGGACTAATGAAAAACTGTTTTTT.

In this sample, this clone turned up a few times. The gene calls are TRBV5-4 and TRBJ2-7; D unclear. Trimming stripped 4 bases from V and 2 bases from J, with 7 bases between. The CDR3 is 12 amino acids. Germline V CDR1 and CDR2: SGHNT, YYREEE (reference sequence). The CDR3 bases are TGTGCCAGCAGCCTAGACACCTACGAGCAGTACTTC. Translating gives CASSLDTYEQYF.

V and J are TRBV10-3 and TRBJ1-2; weak D call: TRBD1 (6 bases). The germline gives CDR1 ENHRY, CDR2 SYGVKD. Between the trimmed V and J ends, which lost 5 bases and 8 bases, there was a span of 18 bases. The CDR3 extends over 14 amino acids. The CDR3 reads CAISRNRDWEGYTF. The DNA of the CDR3 is TGTGCCATCAGTCGGAACAGGGATTGGGAAGGCTACACCTTC.